This T cell receptor (beta chain) was recovered during a study of T cells in Graves' hyperthyroidism and ophthalmopathy. Overall study: Pretreatment peripheral blood was obtained at initial diagnosis. Findings and limits, study-wide: Blood samples included most of the expanded thyroid clonotypes exceeding 0.001. Prediction of ophthalmopathy progression came a median 6.5 months pre-onset.

Regions amplified from RNA transcripts were the TCR beta CDR3 regions. Researchers ran a first-round RT-PCR on the TCR CDR3 using the HTBI primer set. TCRdb re-derived calls from the multiplex PCR reads in MiXCR, one entry per CDR3 protein. The sample consists of under 450,000 distinct CDR3 sequences, approximately 14% of them appearing once. Of note for this clonotype: As yet, its antigen is unknown.

Patients aged 18 to 65 had newly diagnosed hyperthyroidism that had lasted under 2 months. The CDR3 spans 16 residues. J was trimmed by 5 bases and V by 0 bases; bases with no gene match: 9. Germline assignment: CDR1 LGHNT and CDR2 FRNRAP. The sample was blood. The chain is built from TRBV12-5 and TRBJ1-1; 7 bases map to TRBD1. This TCR was recovered from a young woman with Graves' hyperthyroidism. The CDR3 protein is CASGLVQQGNPTEAFF. CDR3 DNA: TGTGCTAGTGGTTTGGTCCAACAGGGGAACCCGACTGAAGCTTTCTTT.